This T cell receptor (beta chain) was identified during a study of T cell changes during pregnancy in multiple sclerosis. The assay was immunoSEQ multiplex PCR, and TCRdb's table has in-frame clones only and misses some. The sample lists 60,000 to 90,000 clones, 75% to 90% occurring once. This receptor was obtained from a female donor with multiple sclerosis, enrolled in a pregnancy study. Specimen: peripheral blood, collected before pregnancy.

The CDR3 DNA reads TGTGCCAGCAGTTTCCGTTCAGGTCTCGACTACACCTTC. Amino acid sequence: CASSFRSGLDYTF. The rearrangement joins TRBV27 to TRBJ1-2, with D unresolved. The CDR3 is 13 amino acids. The V end lost 3 bases, the J end lost 10 bases, and 15 bases lay between the germline ends. Germline V gene data show CDR1 as MNHEY and CDR2 as SMNVEV (reference sequence).